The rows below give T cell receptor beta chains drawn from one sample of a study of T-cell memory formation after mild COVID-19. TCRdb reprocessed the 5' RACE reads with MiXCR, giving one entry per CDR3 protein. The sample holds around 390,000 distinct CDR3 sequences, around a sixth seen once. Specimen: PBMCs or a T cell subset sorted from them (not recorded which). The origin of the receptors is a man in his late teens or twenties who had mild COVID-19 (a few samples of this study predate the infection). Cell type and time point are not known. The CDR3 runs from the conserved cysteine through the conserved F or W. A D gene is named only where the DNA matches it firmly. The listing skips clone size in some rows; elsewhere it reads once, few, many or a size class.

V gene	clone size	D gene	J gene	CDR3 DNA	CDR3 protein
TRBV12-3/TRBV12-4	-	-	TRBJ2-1	TGTGCCAGCAGTCCAGGGGGGGTGAATGAGAAGTTCTTC	CASSPGGVNEKFF
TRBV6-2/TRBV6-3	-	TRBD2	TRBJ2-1	TGTGCCAGCAGTTACGCATCTAGCGGTGGAGAGCAGTTCTTC	CASSYASSGGEQFF
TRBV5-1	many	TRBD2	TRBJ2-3	TGCGCCAGCAGCTCGCCTAGCGGGGGACCGACAGATACGCAGTATTTT	CASSSPSGGPTDTQYF
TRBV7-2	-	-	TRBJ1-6	TGTGCCAGCAGCCCCCGAGGCCCTTATAATTCACCCCTCCACTTT	CASSPRGPYNSPLHF
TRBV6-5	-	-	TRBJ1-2	TGTGCCAGCAGTTACTCGGGGATTCCTAACTATGGCTACACCTTC	CASSYSGIPNYGYTF
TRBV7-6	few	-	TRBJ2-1	TGTGCCAGCAGCTTAGTCGGACGGGAGCCTAACAATGAGCAGTTCTTC	CASSLVGREPNNEQFF
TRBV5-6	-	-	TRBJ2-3	TGTGCCAGCAGCGGGCGGACTCCACGCACAGATACGCAGTATTTT	CASSGRTPRTDTQYF
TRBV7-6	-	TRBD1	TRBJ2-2	TGTGCCAGCAGCTTTTTCTTGACAGGGAAGCTCCAAAGAAACACCGGGGAGCTGTTTTTT	CASSFFLTGKLQRNTGELFF
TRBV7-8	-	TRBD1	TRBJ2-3	TGTGCCAGCAGCTTTAGACAGGGAGTGAGTACGGATACGCAGTATTTT	CASSFRQGVSTDTQYF
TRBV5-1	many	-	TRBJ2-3	TGCGCCAGCAGCTCCTTAGCGGATACGCAGTATTTT	CASSSLADTQYF
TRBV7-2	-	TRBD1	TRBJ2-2	TGTGCCAGCTCCCGGGACAGACGGGGGGAGCTGTTTTTT	CASSRDRRGELFF
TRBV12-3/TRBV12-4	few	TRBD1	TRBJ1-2	TGTGCCAGCAGTTTAAGGGCCAGGGGGCACGGCTACACCTTC	CASSLRARGHGYTF
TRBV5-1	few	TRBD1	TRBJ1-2	TGCGCCAGCAGCTTGGCCACAGGGGGCCTAGGTGGCTACACCTTC	CASSLATGGLGGYTF
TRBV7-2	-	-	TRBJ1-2	TGTGCCAGCAGCTTAGCAGCGACTCGAGCTAACTATGGCTACACCTTC	CASSLAATRANYGYTF
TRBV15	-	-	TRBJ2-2	TGTGCCACCAGCAAAGACAGGATACTCACCGGGGAGCTGTTTTTT	CATSKDRILTGELFF
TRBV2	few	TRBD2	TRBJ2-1	TGTGCCGGCGAAAGGACTAGCGGGGGGGCCGAGCAGTTCTTC	CAGERTSGGAEQFF
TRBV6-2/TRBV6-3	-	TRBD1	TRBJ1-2	TGTGCCAGCAGCAGGAGACAGGGCTATGGCTACACCTTC	CASSRRQGYGYTF
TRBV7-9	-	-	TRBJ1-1	TGTGCCAGCAGCTTAAGTGTGGGGAGGCAAGCTTTCTTT	CASSLSVGRQAFF
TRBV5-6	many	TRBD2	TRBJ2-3	TGTGCCAGCAGCTTGTTCCAGCGGGGGAGCACAGATACGCAGTATTTT	CASSLFQRGSTDTQYF
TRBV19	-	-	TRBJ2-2	TGTGCCAGTAGCCGGGCCCAAGAGATCCGGGACACCGGGGAGCTGTTTTTT	CASSRAQEIRDTGELFF
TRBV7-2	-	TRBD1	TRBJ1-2	TGTGCCAGCAGCTGGACAGGGGGTAGCTATGGCTACACCTTC	CASSWTGGSYGYTF
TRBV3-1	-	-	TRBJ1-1	TGTGCCAGCAGCCAATTCATGGGGAACACTGAAGCTTTCTTT	CASSQFMGNTEAFF
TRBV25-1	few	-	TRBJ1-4	TGTGCCAGCAGTGAAAAGCAACCTAATGAAAAACTGTTTTTT	CASSEKQPNEKLFF
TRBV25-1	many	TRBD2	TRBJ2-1	TGTGCCAGCACCCATAGCGGGGGGGACAATGAGCAGTTCTTC	CASTHSGGDNEQFF
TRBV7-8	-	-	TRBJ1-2	TGTGCCAGCAGCCCGGGGGACGGGGTATATGGCTACACCTTC	CASSPGDGVYGYTF
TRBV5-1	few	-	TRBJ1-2	TGCGCCAGCACCCTTCATAGCACAAGGGATGGCTACACCTTC	CASTLHSTRDGYTF
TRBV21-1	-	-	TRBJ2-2	TGTGCCAGCAGCGGGGGGGGCACCGGGGAGCTGTTTTTT	CASSGGGTGELFF
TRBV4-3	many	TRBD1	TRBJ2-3	TGCGCCAGCAGCCCGGGGACAGTTGGGAACTCAGATACGCAGTATTTT	CASSPGTVGNSDTQYF
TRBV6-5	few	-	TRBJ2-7	TGTGCCAGCAGTCCGACCGACAGTAACTACGAGCAGTACTTC	CASSPTDSNYEQYF
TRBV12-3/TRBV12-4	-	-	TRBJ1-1	TGTGCCAGCAGTTTTTATTCGGGGGCAGGCACTGAAGCTTTCTTT	CASSFYSGAGTEAFF
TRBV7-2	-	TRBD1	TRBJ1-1	TGTGCCAGCAGCTCGGACAGGGCCGTTACTGAAGCTTTCTTT	CASSSDRAVTEAFF
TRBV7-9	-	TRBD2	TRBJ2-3	TGTGCCAGCAGCCCACCCGGACTAGCGGGCACAGATACGCAGTATTTT	CASSPPGLAGTDTQYF
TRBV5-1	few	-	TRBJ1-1	TGCGCCAGCAGCTTGGTGTCAGGTCAGCCACTCCGAACTGGGGCTTTCTTT	CASSLVSGQPLRTGAFF
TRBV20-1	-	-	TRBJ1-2	TGCAGTGCTAGTTCTGGTGCCGGCGCTAACTATGGCTACACCTTC	CSASSGAGANYGYTF
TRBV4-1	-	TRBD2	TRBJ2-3	TGCGCCAGCATCCCCCGCGGGTCTAGCGGGGAGACCGCAGATACGCAGTATTTT	CASIPRGSSGETADTQYF
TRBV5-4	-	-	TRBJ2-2	TGTGCCAGCAGCGGGCGCGGGGAGCTGTTTTTT	CASSGRGELFF
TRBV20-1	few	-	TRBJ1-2	TGCAGTGCTGAGACAGCTAACTATGGCTACACCTTC	CSAETANYGYTF
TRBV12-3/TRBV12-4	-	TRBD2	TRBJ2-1	TGTGCCAGCGGACTAGCGGGGGGGAGAAATGAGCAGTTCTTC	CASGLAGGRNEQFF
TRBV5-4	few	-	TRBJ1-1	TGTGCCAGCAGCTTGGTATCTTCTGAAGCTTTCTTT	CASSLVSSEAFF
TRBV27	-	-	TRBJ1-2	TGTGCCAGCAGTTTAACCCCTTCATATATGGAGGGCAAGTATGGCTACACCTTC	CASSLTPSYMEGKYGYTF
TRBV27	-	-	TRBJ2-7	TGTGCCAGCAGTGACAGTATCTACGAGCAGTACTTC	CASSDSIYEQYF
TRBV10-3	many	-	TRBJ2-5	TGTGCCACCAGCCTGGGGGAAGAGACCCAGTACTTC	CATSLGEETQYF
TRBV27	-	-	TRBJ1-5	TGTGCCAGCAGGCCGGGGGGTAGTAGCAATCAGCCCCAGCATTTT	CASRPGGSSNQPQHF
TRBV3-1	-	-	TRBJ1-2	TGTGCCAGCAGCCAAGTCTCTTTGGGGAAACACTATGGCTACACCTTC	CASSQVSLGKHYGYTF
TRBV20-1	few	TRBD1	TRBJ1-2	TGCAGTGCTAGGGCTCATGACAGGGTGCGTGGCTACACCTTC	CSARAHDRVRGYTF
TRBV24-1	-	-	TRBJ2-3	TGTGCCACCAGTGATAGGAGAACAGATACGCAGTATTTT	CATSDRRTDTQYF
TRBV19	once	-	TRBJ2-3	TGTGCCAGTAGTATATTGGCCACAGATACGCAGTATTTT	CASSILATDTQYF
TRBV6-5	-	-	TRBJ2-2	TGTGCCAGCAGTTACTCCTGGGTATTGCCCGGGGAGCTGTTTTTT	CASSYSWVLPGELFF